This entry lists 22 T cell receptor beta chains sequenced from one sample in a study of T cells in Graves' hyperthyroidism and ophthalmopathy. TCR beta CDR3 region amplification was performed from RNA transcripts. HTBI primers drove first-round RT-PCR of the TCR CDR3. A single record per CDR3 protein comes from TCRdb applying MiXCR to the multiplex PCR reads. This sample has approximately 640,000 distinct CDR3 sequences, with 15% to 20% found just once. The sample consisted of blood. The receptors derive from a man in his fifties or sixties with Graves' hyperthyroidism.

In its sample, this clonotype was seen many times. The rearrangement uses TRBV28 and TRBJ2-3, with 8 bases identical to TRBD2. This CDR3 region has 14 residues. Per the germline V gene, CDR1 is MDHEN and CDR2 is SYDVKM. The J segment lost 0 bases and the V segment lost 7 bases, leaving 3 bases of the junction unmatched. For the CDR3, the DNA is TGTGCCAGCAAAACGGGAGGGAGCACAGATACGCAGTATTTT. Protein product: CASKTGGSTDTQYF.

The genes are TRBV11-2 and TRBJ2-7, with D possibly matching TRBD2 (5 bases). From germline, CDR1 is SGHAT and CDR2 FQNNGV. Trimming stripped 8 bases from V and 3 bases from J, with 14 bases between. CDR3 length: 13 residues. The CDR3 DNA follows: TGTGCCAGCGGTCCCCGAGGGATCTACGAGCAGTACTTC. This sequence encodes CASGPRGIYEQYF.

This clonotype was picked up many times. This chain connects TRBV10-3 to TRBJ2-7; 8 bases match TRBD1. The germline V gene encodes CDR1 ENHRY and CDR2 SYGVKD. The CDR3 is made up of 15 amino acids. The trim removed 4 bases at V and 1 base at J, leaving 6 bases unmatched. The CDR3 loop is CAISVTDRGSYEQYF. CDR3 nucleotides: TGTGCCATCAGTGTGACCGACAGGGGTTCCTACGAGCAGTACTTC.

V gene TRBV7-9 combines with J gene TRBJ2-5, with D hard to call. Germline assignment: CDR1 SEHNR and CDR2 FQNEAQ (reference sequence). V lost 5 bases, J lost 2 bases, and 9 bases lay in between. The CDR3 is 13 residues long. The CDR3 loop reads CASSTTLQETQYF. DNA of the CDR3: TGTGCCAGCAGCACGACTCTTCAAGAGACCCAGTACTTC.

This clonotype has more than one count but fewer than ten. V gene TRBV27 combines with J gene TRBJ2-1; either TRBD1 or TRBD2 may supply D (5 bases each). V was cut by 4 bases and J by 7 bases, with 20 bases left in between. The CDR3 extends over 16 amino acids. Looked up from germline, CDR1 is MNHEY and CDR2 is SMNVEV (reference sequence). The CDR3 protein is CASSSLGERWGNEQFF. The CDR3 DNA follows: TGTGCCAGCAGTTCCCTGGGGGAGCGTTGGGGTAATGAGCAGTTCTTC.

Only a few counts were recorded for this clonotype. The chain recombines TRBV10-3 with TRBJ1-2; D is unresolved. Germline CDR1 is ENHRY and CDR2 is SYGVKD. Trimming stripped 8 bases from V and 6 bases from J, with 7 bases between. The CDR3 spans 10 residues. The CDR3 DNA is TGTGCCATCGGGAAGGATGGCTACACCTTC. It translates to CAIGKDGYTF.

This clonotype was found once. The chain couples TRBV19 to TRBJ1-4, with 7 nucleotides matching TRBD1. This CDR3 comprises 13 residues. J gave up 8 bases and V 9 bases, and 9 bases lay outside the gene matches. Germline V gene lookup returns CDR1 LNHDA and CDR2 SQIVND (reference sequence). CDR3 amino acids: CARTGDEGEKLFF. CDR3 DNA: TGTGCCAGAACAGGGGATGAAGGGGAAAAACTGTTTTTT.

This clonotype has a handful of counts. The V and J genes are TRBV7-9 and TRBJ2-6; 8 nucleotides line up with TRBD1. Germline CDR1 reads SEHNR; CDR2 reads FQNEAQ (reference sequence). The CDR3 is 17 residues long. V was pared by 6 bases and J by 4 bases, with 11 bases of the junction left unmatched. CDR3 protein: CASSPGQGSAGANVLTF. The CDR3 nucleotides are TGTGCCAGCAGTCCCGGACAGGGCTCGGCAGGGGCCAACGTCCTGACTTTC.

The V call is TRBV6-1, the J call TRBJ1-6, with D unclear. Germline values: CDR1 MNHNS, CDR2 SASEGT. The V and J ends lost 3 bases and 1 base respectively, with 13 bases between them. The CDR3 spans 17 residues. DNA of the CDR3: TGTGCCAGCAGTGAGGTCCAGTCTTGGTCCTATAATTCACCCCTCCACTTT. Translating it yields CASSEVQSWSYNSPLHF.

A note on this clonotype: The junction shows a germline mismatch at one end, possibly a read error. The V call is TRBV5-1, the J call TRBJ2-3, with a tentative D call TRBD2 (5 bases). The CDR3 totals 15 residues. Germline loops: CDR1 SGHRS, CDR2 YFSETQ. The CDR3 sequence: CASSSGESSTDTQYF. In DNA form, the CDR3 reads TGTGCCAGCAGCTCCGGGGAATCTAGCACAGATACGCAGTATTTT.

This clonotype appeared a few times. The V and J genes are TRBV10-3 and TRBJ2-5; D ambiguous. With 4 bases removed from V and 3 bases from J, the gap between germline ends came to 9 bases. The CDR3 totals 13 residues. Germline lookup yields CDR1 ENHRY and CDR2 SYGVKD. CDR3 in amino acids: CAISVGSKETQYF. The CDR3 DNA sequence: TGTGCCATCAGTGTGGGGTCAAAAGAGACCCAGTACTTC.

The chain uses TRBV27 and TRBJ2-1; D is undetermined. Between the trimmed V and J ends, which lost 5 bases and 9 bases, there was a span of 14 bases. CDR1 MNHEY and CDR2 SMNVEV come from the germline V gene (reference sequence). The CDR3 totals 13 residues. The CDR3 protein is CASSEILRSEQFF. The CDR3 coding sequence is TGTGCCAGCAGTGAGATTCTACGGAGTGAGCAGTTCTTC.

This clonotype was found many times. The chain uses TRBV28 and TRBJ2-7; D gene ambiguous. CDR3 size: 13 residues. Germline CDR1 reads MDHEN; CDR2 reads SYDVKM. V lost 3 bases and J lost 3, with 9 bases in between. The CDR3 sequence is CASSFESFYEQYF. The CDR3 DNA reads as TGTGCCAGCAGTTTTGAGAGTTTCTACGAGCAGTACTTC.

This clonotype was observed at least ten times. J is TRBJ2-1 and V is TRBV28; 11 nucleotides align to TRBD2. Germline CDR1 is MDHEN and CDR2 is SYDVKM. The CDR3 sequence is 18 residues long. Trimming at V came to 8 bases and at J to 5 bases, leaving 17 bases not matched to a gene. The CDR3 bases are TGTGCCAGCCATACATATCGGGCTAGCGGGAGGTTCGACAATGAGCAGTTCTTC. Protein product: CASHTYRASGRFDNEQFF. The full variable domain, rest sourced from reference TRBV28 and TRBJ2-1, is DVKVTQSSRYLVKRTGEKVFLECVQDMDHENMFWYRQDPGLGLRLIYFSYDVKMKEKGDIPEGYSVSREKKERFSLILESASTNQTSMYLCASHTYRASGRFDNEQFFGPGTRLTVL.

This clonotype was seen many times. This chain links TRBV2 with TRBJ1-1; D uncertain. With 5 bases removed from V and 0 bases from J, the gap between germline ends came to 7 bases. CDR1 SNHLY and CDR2 FYNNEI come from the germline V gene. CDR3 size: 13 residues. CDR3 DNA sequence: TGTGCCAGCAGTTTACTTATGAACACTGAAGCTTTCTTT. Translation: CASSLLMNTEAFF.

This rearrangement joins TRBV30 to TRBJ1-4; possible D gene TRBD1, 5 bases. Germline loops: CDR1 GTSNPN, CDR2 SVGIG (reference sequence). This CDR3 is built from 14 residues. Trimming took 0 bases from V and 5 from J, leaving 10 bases between them. The CDR3 is CAWSVTGTNEKLFF. The DNA of the CDR3 is TGTGCCTGGAGTGTAACAGGAACCAATGAAAAACTGTTTTTT. The entire variable domain, with the rest obtained from reference TRBV30 and TRBJ1-4, is as follows: SQTIHQWPATLVQPVGSPLSLECTVEGTSNPNLYWYRQAAGRGLQLLFYSVGIGQISSEVPQNLSASRPQDRQFILSSKKLLLSDSGFYLCAWSVTGTNEKLFFGSGTQLSVL.

This clonotype was found a few times. This chain joins TRBV30 and TRBJ1-1, with D possibly matching TRBD1 (6 bases). This CDR3 has 14 residues. Germline V gene sequence: CDR1 GTSNPN, CDR2 SVGIG (reference sequence). Trimming pared 2 bases from V and 5 bases from J, leaving 15 bases between. The CDR3, as DNA: TGTGCCTGGAGTCAAAACAGGGCGGAGACTGAAGCTTTCTTT. Protein: CAWSQNRAETEAFF.

This clonotype came up many times. This sequence joins TRBV28 and TRBJ2-1; TRBD2 might be the D (6 bases). The CDR3 is made up of 17 amino acids. V was shortened by 4 bases and J by 7 bases, with 23 bases between the two germline ends. Germline CDR1 and CDR2: MDHEN and SYDVKM. This CDR3 reads CASSSWTTYLRTNEQFF. The CDR3, as DNA: TGTGCCAGCAGTTCTTGGACTACTTACCTCCGAACTAATGAGCAGTTCTTC. Looking up the rest from reference TRBV28 and TRBJ2-1 gives the full variable domain: DVKVTQSSRYLVKRTGEKVFLECVQDMDHENMFWYRQDPGLGLRLIYFSYDVKMKEKGDIPEGYSVSREKKERFSLILESASTNQTSMYLCASSSWTTYLRTNEQFFGPGTRLTVL.

The rearrangement links TRBV7-9 to TRBJ1-2; D gene ambiguous. The length of the CDR3 is 15 residues. The germline V and J ends were trimmed by 10 bases and 4 bases, with 22 bases remaining between them. CDR1 and CDR2 from the germline V gene are SEHNR and FQNEAQ (reference sequence). CDR3 residues: CATSPGRPAIYGYTF. The CDR3 bases are TGTGCCACTTCCCCCGGGAGGCCGGCGATCTATGGCTACACCTTC.

This chain joins TRBV6-2 or TRBV6-3 and TRBJ2-2; 11 nucleotides match TRBD2. The CDR3 sequence is 18 residues long. V trimming: 2 bases; J trimming: 3 bases; junction bases outside the gene matches: 8. CDR1 and CDR2 (germline): MNHEY, SVGEGT. The CDR3 nucleotides are TGTGCCAGCAGTTACCCCACTAGCGGGAGAGGGTACACCGGGGAGCTGTTTTTT. The encoded protein is CASSYPTSGRGYTGELFF.

V and J are TRBV18 and TRBJ2-1; the match to TRBD2 covers 11 bases. CDR1 is KGHSH and CDR2 is LQKENI in the germline V gene. The CDR3 is 20 amino acids. The J segment lost 0 bases and the V segment lost 1 base, leaving 11 bases of the junction unmatched. CDR3 DNA sequence: TGTGCCAGCTCACCACAACCGGGACTAGCGGAAGAGAGCTCCTACAATGAGCAGTTCTTC. Translated: CASSPQPGLAEESSYNEQFF.

Comment on this clonotype: One end of the junction varies from germline; a read error may be responsible. The CDR3 is CANSLFRTTDTQYF. Written as DNA, the CDR3 is TGTGCCAACAGCTTATTTCGGACCACAGATACGCAGTATTTT. The chain links TRBV7-2 to TRBJ2-3; D is undetermined. The CDR3 loop spans 14 amino acids. The V gene's germline CDR1 is SGHTA and CDR2 FQGNSA.